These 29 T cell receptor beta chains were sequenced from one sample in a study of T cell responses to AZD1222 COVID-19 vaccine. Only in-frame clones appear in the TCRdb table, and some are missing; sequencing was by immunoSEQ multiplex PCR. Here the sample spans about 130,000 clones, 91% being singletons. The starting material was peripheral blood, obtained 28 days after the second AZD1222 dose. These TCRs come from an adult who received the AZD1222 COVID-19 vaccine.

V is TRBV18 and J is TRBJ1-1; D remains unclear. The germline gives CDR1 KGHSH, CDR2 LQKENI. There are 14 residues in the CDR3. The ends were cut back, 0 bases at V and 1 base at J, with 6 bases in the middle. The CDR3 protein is CASSPPAGNTEAFF. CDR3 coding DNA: TGTGCCAGCTCACCACCGGCAGGGAACACTGAAGCTTTCTTT.

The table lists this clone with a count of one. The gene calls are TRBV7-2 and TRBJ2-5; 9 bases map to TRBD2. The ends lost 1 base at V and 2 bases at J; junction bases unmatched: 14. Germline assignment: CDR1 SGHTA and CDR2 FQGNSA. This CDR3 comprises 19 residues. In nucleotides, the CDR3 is TGTGCCAGCAGCTTAGTTGGGGCTAGCGGGGTCCTCGCTCAAGAGACCCAGTACTTC. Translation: CASSLVGASGVLAQETQYF.

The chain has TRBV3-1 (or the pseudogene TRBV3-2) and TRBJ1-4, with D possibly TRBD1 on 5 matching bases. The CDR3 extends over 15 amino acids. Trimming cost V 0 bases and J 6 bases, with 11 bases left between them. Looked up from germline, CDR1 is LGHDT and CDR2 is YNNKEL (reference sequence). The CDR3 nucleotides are TGTGCCAGCAGCCAAGAAATGCAGGGACATGAAAAACTGTTTTTT. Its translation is CASSQEMQGHEKLFF.

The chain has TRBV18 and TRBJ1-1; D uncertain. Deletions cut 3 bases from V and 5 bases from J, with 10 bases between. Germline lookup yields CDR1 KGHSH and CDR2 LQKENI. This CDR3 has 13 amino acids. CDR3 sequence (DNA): TGTGCCAGCTCACCTCCTGGGAGAACTGAAGCTTTCTTT. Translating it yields CASSPPGRTEAFF.

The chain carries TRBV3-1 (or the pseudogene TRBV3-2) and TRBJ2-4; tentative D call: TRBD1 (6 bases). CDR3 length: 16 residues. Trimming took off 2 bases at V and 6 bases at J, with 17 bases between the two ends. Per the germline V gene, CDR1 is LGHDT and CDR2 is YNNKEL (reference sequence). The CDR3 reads CASSQFPGRGGNIQYF. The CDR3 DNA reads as TGTGCCAGCAGCCAATTCCCGGGAAGAGGGGGAAACATTCAGTACTTC.

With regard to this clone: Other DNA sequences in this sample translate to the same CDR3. The CDR3 coding sequence is TGTGCCTGGAGGGGCTCTGGAAACACCATATATTTT. This sequence encodes CAWRGSGNTIYF. V usage is TRBV30 and J usage is TRBJ1-3; D ambiguous. Trimming cost V 3 bases and J 0 bases, with 3 bases left between them. There are 12 residues in the CDR3. The germline gives CDR1 GTSNPN, CDR2 SVGIG (reference sequence).

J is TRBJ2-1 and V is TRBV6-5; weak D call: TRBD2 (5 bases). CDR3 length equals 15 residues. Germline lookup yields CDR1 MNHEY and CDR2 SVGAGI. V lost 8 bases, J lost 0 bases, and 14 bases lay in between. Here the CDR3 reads CASAQEEGSYNEQFF. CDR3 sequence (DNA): TGTGCCAGCGCCCAGGAGGAAGGCTCCTACAATGAGCAGTTCTTC.

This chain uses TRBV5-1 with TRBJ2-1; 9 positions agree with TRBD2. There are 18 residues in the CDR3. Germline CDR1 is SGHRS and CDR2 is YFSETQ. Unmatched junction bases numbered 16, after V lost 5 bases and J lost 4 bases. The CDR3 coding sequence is TGCGCCAGCAGTTCGTCATTTGGATTGACTAGCGGTTACAATGAGCAGTTCTTC. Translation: CASSSSFGLTSGYNEQFF. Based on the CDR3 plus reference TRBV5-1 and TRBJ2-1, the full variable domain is KAGVTQTPRYLIKTRGQQVTLSCSPISGHRSVSWYQQTPGQGLQFLFEYFSETQRNKGNFPGRFSGRQFSNSRSEMNVSTLELGDSALYLCASSSSFGLTSGYNEQFFGPGTRLTVL.

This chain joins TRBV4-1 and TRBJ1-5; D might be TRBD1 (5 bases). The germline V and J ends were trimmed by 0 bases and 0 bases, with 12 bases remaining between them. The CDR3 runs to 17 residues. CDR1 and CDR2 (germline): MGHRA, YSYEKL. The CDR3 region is CASSQERGGGSNQPQHF. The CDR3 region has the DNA TGCGCCAGCAGCCAAGAACGGGGGGGAGGTAGCAATCAGCCCCAGCATTTT.

CDR3 in amino acids: CAWSVLGLREKLFF. The DNA for the CDR3 is TGTGCCTGGAGTGTACTAGGGCTAAGGGAAAAACTGTTTTTT. V and J are TRBV30 and TRBJ1-4; the D is unclear. The CDR3 has 14 residues. Trimming left V 0 bases short and J 8 bases short, with 13 bases between. CDR1 and CDR2 (germline): GTSNPN, SVGIG (reference sequence).

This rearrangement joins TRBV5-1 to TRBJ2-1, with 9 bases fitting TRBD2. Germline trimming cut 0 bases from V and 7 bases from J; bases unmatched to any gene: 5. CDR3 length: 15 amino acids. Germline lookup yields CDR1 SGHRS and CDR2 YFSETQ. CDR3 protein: CASSLEVTSGNEQFF. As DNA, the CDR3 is TGCGCCAGCAGCTTGGAAGTGACTAGCGGTAATGAGCAGTTCTTC.

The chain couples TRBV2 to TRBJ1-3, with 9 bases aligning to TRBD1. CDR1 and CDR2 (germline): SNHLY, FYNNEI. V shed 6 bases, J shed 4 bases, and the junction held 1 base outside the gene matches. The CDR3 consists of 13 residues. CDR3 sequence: CASRGTGGNTIYF. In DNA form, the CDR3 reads TGTGCCAGCAGGGGGACAGGGGGAAACACCATATATTTT.

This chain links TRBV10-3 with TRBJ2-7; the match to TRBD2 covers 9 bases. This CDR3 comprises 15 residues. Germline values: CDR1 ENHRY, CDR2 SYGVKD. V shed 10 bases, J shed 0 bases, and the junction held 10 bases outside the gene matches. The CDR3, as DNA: TGTGCCACCACGAGCCATAGCGGGAGCTCCTACGAGCAGTACGTC. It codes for CATTSHSGSSYEQYV.

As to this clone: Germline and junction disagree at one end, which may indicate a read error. DNA for the CDR3: TGTGCCAGCAGCCAAGGACAGCGCGGAGCGAACTTC. Translation: CASSQGQRGANF. J is TRBJ2-7 and V is TRBV3-1 (or the pseudogene TRBV3-2); weak D call: TRBD1 (5 bases). The CDR3 has 12 amino acids. From germline, CDR1 is LGHDT and CDR2 YNNKEL (reference sequence).

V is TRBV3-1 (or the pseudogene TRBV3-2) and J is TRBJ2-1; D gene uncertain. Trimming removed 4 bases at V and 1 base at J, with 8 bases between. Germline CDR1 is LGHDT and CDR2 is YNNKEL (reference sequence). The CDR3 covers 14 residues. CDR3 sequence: CASSLLRSYNEQFF. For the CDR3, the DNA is TGTGCCAGCAGCCTCCTTCGTTCCTACAATGAGCAGTTCTTC.

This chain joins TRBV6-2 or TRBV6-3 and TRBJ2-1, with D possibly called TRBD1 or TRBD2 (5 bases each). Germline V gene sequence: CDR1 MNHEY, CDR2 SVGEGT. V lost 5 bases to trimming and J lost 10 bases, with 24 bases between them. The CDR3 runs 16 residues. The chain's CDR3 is CASSQTPAASWGEQFF. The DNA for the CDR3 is TGTGCCAGCAGTCAGACACCAGCTGCGTCTTGGGGGGAGCAGTTCTTC.

The CDR3: CASSTGTALETQYF. Here the CDR3 DNA reads TGCGCCAGCAGCACCGGGACAGCCCTTGAGACCCAGTACTTC. This sequence joins TRBV5-1 and TRBJ2-5; 7 bases map to TRBD1. The CDR3 contains 14 residues. Germline CDR1 and CDR2: SGHRS and YFSETQ. V was clipped by 4 bases and J by 5 bases; unmatched bases: 8. The entire variable domain, with the rest obtained from reference TRBV5-1 and TRBJ2-5, is as follows: KAGVTQTPRYLIKTRGQQVTLSCSPISGHRSVSWYQQTPGQGLQFLFEYFSETQRNKGNFPGRFSGRQFSNSRSEMNVSTLELGDSALYLCASSTGTALETQYFGPGTRLLVL.

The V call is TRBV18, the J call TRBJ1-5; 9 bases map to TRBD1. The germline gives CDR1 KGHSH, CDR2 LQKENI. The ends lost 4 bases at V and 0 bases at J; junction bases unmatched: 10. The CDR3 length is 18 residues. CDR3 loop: CASSRDRLGQGSNQPQHF. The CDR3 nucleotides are TGTGCCAGCTCACGAGACCGGCTGGGACAGGGTAGCAATCAGCCCCAGCATTTT.

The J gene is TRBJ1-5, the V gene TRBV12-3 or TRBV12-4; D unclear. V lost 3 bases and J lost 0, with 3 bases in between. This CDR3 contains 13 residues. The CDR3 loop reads CASSFNSNQPQHF. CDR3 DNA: TGTGCCAGCAGTTTTAATAGCAATCAGCCCCAGCATTTT.

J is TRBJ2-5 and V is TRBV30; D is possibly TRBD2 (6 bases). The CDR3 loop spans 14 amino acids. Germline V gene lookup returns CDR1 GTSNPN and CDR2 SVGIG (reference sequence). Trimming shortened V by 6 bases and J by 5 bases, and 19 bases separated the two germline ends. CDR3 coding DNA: TGTGCCTGTGATGTCGGGAGCGGGTCGGAGACCCAGTACTTC. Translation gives CACDVGSGSETQYF.

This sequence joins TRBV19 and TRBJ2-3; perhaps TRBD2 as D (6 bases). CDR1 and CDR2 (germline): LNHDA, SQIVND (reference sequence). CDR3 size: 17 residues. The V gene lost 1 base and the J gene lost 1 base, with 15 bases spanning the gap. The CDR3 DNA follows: TGTGCCAGTAGTATAGTTACGGGCTCGGGGGGCACAGATACGCAGTATTTT. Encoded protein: CASSIVTGSGGTDTQYF.

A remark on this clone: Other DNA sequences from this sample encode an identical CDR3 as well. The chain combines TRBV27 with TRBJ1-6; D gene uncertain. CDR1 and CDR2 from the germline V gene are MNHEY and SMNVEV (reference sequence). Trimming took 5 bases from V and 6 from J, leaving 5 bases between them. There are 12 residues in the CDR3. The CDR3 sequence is CASSPGNSPLHF. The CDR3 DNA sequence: TGTGCCAGCAGTCCCGGTAATTCACCCCTCCACTTT.

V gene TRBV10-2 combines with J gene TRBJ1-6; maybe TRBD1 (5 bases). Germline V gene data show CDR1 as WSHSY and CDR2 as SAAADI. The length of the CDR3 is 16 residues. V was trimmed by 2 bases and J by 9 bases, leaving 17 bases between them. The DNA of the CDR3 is TGCGCCAGCAGTGAGGTCGGAGGGGCAATAGGTTCACCCCTCCACTTT. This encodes CASSEVGGAIGSPLHF.

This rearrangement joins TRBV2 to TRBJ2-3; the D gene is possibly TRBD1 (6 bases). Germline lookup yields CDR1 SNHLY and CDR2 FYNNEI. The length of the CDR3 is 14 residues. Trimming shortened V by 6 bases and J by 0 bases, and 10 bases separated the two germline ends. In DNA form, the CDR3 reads TGTGCCAGCAGCTGGGACACTAGCACAGATACGCAGTATTTT. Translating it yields CASSWDTSTDTQYF.

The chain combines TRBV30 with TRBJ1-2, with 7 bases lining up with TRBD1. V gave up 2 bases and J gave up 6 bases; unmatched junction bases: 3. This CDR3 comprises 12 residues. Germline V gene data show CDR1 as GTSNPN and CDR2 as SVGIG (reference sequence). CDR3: CAWSLTGDGYTF. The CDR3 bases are TGTGCCTGGAGTCTAACAGGGGATGGCTACACCTTC.

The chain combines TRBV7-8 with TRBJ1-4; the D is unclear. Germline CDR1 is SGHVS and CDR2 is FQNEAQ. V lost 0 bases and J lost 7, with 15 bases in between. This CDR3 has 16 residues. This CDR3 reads CASSLATGGSGEKLFF. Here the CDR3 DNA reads TGTGCCAGCAGCTTAGCGACTGGCGGGAGCGGTGAAAAACTGTTTTTT.

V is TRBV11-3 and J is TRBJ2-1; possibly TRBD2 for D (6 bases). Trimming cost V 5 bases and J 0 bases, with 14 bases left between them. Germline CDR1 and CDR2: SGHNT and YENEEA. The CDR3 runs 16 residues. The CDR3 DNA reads TGTGCCAGCAGCCATAGTCAGGAGGGCTCCTACAATGAGCAGTTCTTC. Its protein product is CASSHSQEGSYNEQFF.

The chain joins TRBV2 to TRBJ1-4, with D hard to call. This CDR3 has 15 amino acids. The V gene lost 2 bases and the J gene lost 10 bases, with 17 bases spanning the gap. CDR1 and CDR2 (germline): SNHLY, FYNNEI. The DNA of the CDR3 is TGTGCCAGCAGTGAACTTGACGCCCCCTCGGGAAAACTGTTTTTT. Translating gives CASSELDAPSGKLFF.

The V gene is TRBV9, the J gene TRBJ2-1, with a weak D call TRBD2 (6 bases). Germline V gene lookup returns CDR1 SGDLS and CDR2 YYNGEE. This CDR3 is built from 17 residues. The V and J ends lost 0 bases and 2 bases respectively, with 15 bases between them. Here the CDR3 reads CASSVGMGGGTYNEQFF. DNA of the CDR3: TGTGCCAGCAGCGTAGGCATGGGGGGAGGTACCTACAATGAGCAGTTCTTC.